The 8 T cell receptor beta chains below come from one sample, sequenced in a study of memory CD4+ T cells and cytomegalovirus serostatus. Single viable CD3+CD4+CD8-CD45RO+ cells were sorted as the memory CD4+ T cells. This table comes from immunoSEQ multiplex PCR, and its TCRdb copy is limited to in-frame clones, with some not included. Among over 60,000 clones listed, roughly 80% were seen once. The sequenced sample consisted of memory CD4+ T cells from blood. These receptors were obtained from an adult in good health and CMV-seronegative.

The chain is built from TRBV9 and TRBJ2-2, with 7 bases fitting TRBD2. V lost 5 bases, J lost 4 bases, and 2 bases stayed unmatched. The germline gives CDR1 SGDLS, CDR2 YYNGEE. The CDR3 totals 13 residues. CDR3 coding DNA: TGTGCCAGCAGGCGGGAGACCACCGGGGAGCTGTTTTTT. It specifies CASRRETTGELFF.

The CDR3: CAVATHGGGTEAFF. CDR3 bases: TGTGCCGTTGCCACCCACGGCGGGGGTACTGAAGCTTTCTTT. The rearrangement links TRBV6-5 to TRBJ1-1, with a tentative D call TRBD1 (5 bases). CDR3 size: 14 residues. In germline, CDR1 is MNHEY, CDR2 SVGAGI. Trimming removed 11 bases at V and 5 bases at J, with 21 bases between.

The V gene is TRBV28, the J gene TRBJ2-7; D may be TRBD1 or TRBD2 (7 bases each). CDR3 size: 15 residues. Trimming removed 3 bases from V and 0 bases from J, with 12 bases in between. Germline-derived CDR1 and CDR2 are MDHEN and SYDVKM. CDR3 nucleotides: TGTGCCAGCAGTTTGTCCAGGGGGGGCTCCTACGAGCAGTACTTC. Translation gives CASSLSRGGSYEQYF.

V and J are TRBV7-2 and TRBJ2-1; D is undetermined. CDR1 SGHTA and CDR2 FQGNSA come from the germline V gene. V was pared by 3 bases and J by 8 bases, with 11 bases between. The CDR3 has 13 amino acids. CDR3 in DNA: TGTGCCAGCAGCTTGACCCATCGGGATGAGCAGTTCTTC. It codes for CASSLTHRDEQFF. The full variable domain, completed using reference TRBV7-2 and TRBJ2-1, is GAGVSQSPSNKVTEKGKDVELRCDPISGHTALYWYRQSLGQGLEFLIYFQGNSAPDKSGLPSDRFSAERTGGSVSTLTIQRTQQEDSAVYLCASSLTHRDEQFFGPGTRLTVL.

The chain couples TRBV6-5 to TRBJ1-5; D remains ambiguous. The CDR3 has 15 amino acids. The germline CDR1 and CDR2 sequences are MNHEY and SVGAGI. Trimming shortened V by 0 bases and J by 3 bases, and 9 bases separated the two germline ends. CDR3 sequence: CASSYSTSVNQPQHF. The CDR3 DNA sequence: TGTGCCAGCAGTTACTCCACTTCCGTCAATCAGCCCCAGCATTTT.

The chain combines TRBV19 with TRBJ2-3, with D perhaps TRBD2 (6 bases). This CDR3 has 16 residues. Germline lookup yields CDR1 LNHDA and CDR2 SQIVND (reference sequence). The V end was cut by 7 bases, the J end by 0 bases, with 17 bases between. CDR3 DNA: TGTGCCAGTAAGGGAGGATCAAGCTCTAGCACAGATACGCAGTATTTT. Its translation is CASKGGSSSSTDTQYF.

The rearrangement uses TRBV9 and TRBJ2-3; D not certain. The CDR3 has 13 amino acids. Trimming pared 0 bases from V and 4 bases from J, leaving 6 bases between. In germline, CDR1 is SGDLS, CDR2 YYNGEE. The CDR3 region has the DNA TGTGCCAGCAGCGTAGCGGTTCCAGATACGCAGTATTTT. Its translation: CASSVAVPDTQYF.

The chain recombines TRBV10-1 with TRBJ2-7; possible D gene TRBD1, 6 bases. This CDR3 has 15 residues. Germline CDR1 WNHNN, CDR2 SYGVQD (reference sequence). Trimming took off 0 bases at V and 2 bases at J, with 11 bases between the two ends. The CDR3 protein is CASSESNRDPYEQYF. CDR3 DNA sequence: TGCGCCAGCAGTGAGTCGAACAGGGACCCCTACGAGCAGTACTTC.